This TCR beta chain stems from a study of OX40 agonist ivuxolimab in advanced cancers. Germline CDR1 is ENHRY and CDR2 is SYGVKD. The V and J ends lost 6 bases and 4 bases, in that order; junction bases with no gene match: 4. CDR3 length: 13 residues. The method was immunoSEQ multiplex PCR; TCRdb's version includes in-frame clones alone and lacks a portion of them. The sample consists of about 46,000 clones, 88% of them appearing once. The origin of this receptor is an adult with an advanced solid tumor such as melanoma, head and neck, liver or kidney cancer. Sequences were derived from CD4+ or CD8+ T cells sorted from blood, sampled in a trial of the OX40 agonist ivuxolimab. This chain uses TRBV10-3 with TRBJ2-3; TRBD2 matches at 7 bases. DNA for the CDR3: TGTGCCATCAGACAACGGGAGGCAGATACGCAGTATTTT. The encoded protein is CAIRQREADTQYF.